A selection of T cell receptor beta chains follows, all from one sample in a study of T cell clones after liver transplantation. Assay: immunoSEQ multiplex PCR; the TCRdb copy retains only in-frame clones and omits some. The sample shows around 60,000 clones, 71% of them seen only once. This specimen was CD4+ T cells from blood, taken before liver transplant. These TCRs come from a human donor who received a liver transplant. The CDR3 runs from the conserved cysteine through the conserved F or W. The order of the fields is V gene, D gene, clone size, J gene, CDR3 protein, CDR3 DNA. A D gene is named only where the DNA matches it firmly. Size tells how often a clone was seen (once, few, many) or the class of an expanded clone, and some rows leave it out.

>TRBV7-6|TRBD2|NA|TRBJ2-5
CASSATGTSDGTQYF
TGTGCCAGCAGCGCAACCGGGACTAGCGATGGGACCCAGTACTTC
>TRBV5-8|NA|NA|TRBJ1-5
CASSLAGNRNQPQHF
TGTGCCAGCAGCTTGGCGGGGAATCGCAATCAGCCCCAGCATTTT
>TRBV2|TRBD1|NA|TRBJ2-7
CASTIGTGNEQYF
TGTGCCAGCACAATAGGGACAGGGAACGAGCAGTACTTC
>TRBV28|TRBD1|NA|TRBJ1-1
CATKTQGAYTEAFF
TGTGCCACCAAAACTCAGGGGGCTTACACTGAAGCTTTCTTT
>TRBV2|NA|NA|TRBJ1-1
CASSDWTAIEAFF
TGTGCCAGCAGTGATTGGACAGCGATTGAAGCTTTCTTT
>TRBV27|TRBD1|NA|TRBJ1-1
CASRVSRDREAFF
TGTGCCAGCAGGGTCAGCCGGGACAGGGAAGCTTTCTTT
>TRBV19|TRBD1|few|TRBJ1-6
CASTTGESPLHF
TGTGCCAGTACTACAGGGGAATCACCCCTCCACTTT
>TRBV11-2|TRBD1|NA|TRBJ2-1
CASSPPTATGASYNEQFF
TGTGCCAGCAGCCCCCCGACAGCGACAGGGGCCTCCTACAATGAGCAGTTCTTC
>TRBV29-1|TRBD1|NA|TRBJ2-1
CSLPGQGNNEQFF
TGCAGCCTTCCGGGACAGGGGAACAATGAGCAGTTCTTC
>TRBV30|TRBD1|NA|TRBJ1-2
CAWRGQGRYGYTF
TGTGCCTGGAGGGGACAGGGAAGATATGGCTACACCTTC
>TRBV28|NA|NA|TRBJ2-7
CASSATGPLSYEQYF
TGTGCCAGCAGTGCTACAGGGCCTCTCTCCTACGAGCAGTACTTC
>TRBV9|TRBD1|NA|TRBJ2-2
CASSAGQMTGELFF
TGTGCCAGCAGCGCGGGACAGATGACCGGGGAGCTGTTTTTT